A single sample is the source of the 3 T cell receptor beta chains below, sequenced in a study of blood T cell repertoires in COVID-19. The table came from immunoSEQ multiplex PCR; TCRdb's copy has only in-frame clones and leaves some out. The table lists around 310,000 clones, under 90% of them singletons, with about a tenth in the top ten. The material sequenced was PBMCs or T cells enriched from blood (not recorded which). These receptors all stem from a woman aged 25 to 39 who had recovered from COVID-19.

This clone was seen a few times. This sample includes further DNA sequences coding for the same CDR3. V and J are TRBV18 and TRBJ1-5; D gene unclear. Trimming pared 6 bases from V and 6 bases from J, leaving 12 bases between. CDR1 KGHSH and CDR2 LQKENI come from the germline V gene. CDR3 length equals 13 residues. The CDR3 region has the DNA TGTGCCAGCTCCCTTGGAGCGGGTCAGCCCCAGCATTTT. Translation gives CASSLGAGQPQHF.

This chain links TRBV19 with TRBJ1-1; D not certain. Germline V gene data show CDR1 as LNHDA and CDR2 as SQIVND (reference sequence). The CDR3 contains 14 residues. V was trimmed by 4 bases and J by 1 base, leaving 10 bases between them. The CDR3 reads CASSRHGENTEAFF. CDR3 in DNA: TGTGCCAGTAGTAGGCACGGGGAGAACACTGAAGCTTTCTTT.

This clone appeared a few times. The J gene is TRBJ1-2, the V gene TRBV27; tentatively, D is TRBD1 (6 bases). The CDR3 contains 14 residues. Trimming took off 3 bases at V and 7 bases at J, with 15 bases between the two ends. Germline V gene lookup returns CDR1 MNHEY and CDR2 SMNVEV (reference sequence). This CDR3 is CASSFGGGGAGYTF. The CDR3 DNA reads as TGTGCCAGCAGTTTTGGAGGCGGGGGGGCTGGCTACACCTTC.